This TCR beta chain was found in a study of T-cell memory formation after mild COVID-19. TCRdb called the 5' RACE reads again in MiXCR, with one record for every CDR3 protein. The sample yields under 650,000 distinct CDR3 sequences, more than 15% seen once. The CDR3 runs to 15 residues. V trimming: 0 bases; J trimming: 10 bases; junction bases outside the gene matches: 7. The germline V gene has CDR1 LGHNA and CDR2 YSLEER. This receptor was identified in an adult woman who had mild COVID-19 (a few samples of this study predate the infection). Cell type and time point are not known. The chain is built from TRBV4-3 and TRBJ2-1, with TRBD2 identical over 9 bases. Sequenced input: PBMCs or a T cell subset sorted from them (not recorded which). The CDR3 coding sequence is TGCGCCAGCAGCCAAGAGGTCGGACTAGCGACCGAGCAGTTCTTC. Its protein is CASSQEVGLATEQFF.